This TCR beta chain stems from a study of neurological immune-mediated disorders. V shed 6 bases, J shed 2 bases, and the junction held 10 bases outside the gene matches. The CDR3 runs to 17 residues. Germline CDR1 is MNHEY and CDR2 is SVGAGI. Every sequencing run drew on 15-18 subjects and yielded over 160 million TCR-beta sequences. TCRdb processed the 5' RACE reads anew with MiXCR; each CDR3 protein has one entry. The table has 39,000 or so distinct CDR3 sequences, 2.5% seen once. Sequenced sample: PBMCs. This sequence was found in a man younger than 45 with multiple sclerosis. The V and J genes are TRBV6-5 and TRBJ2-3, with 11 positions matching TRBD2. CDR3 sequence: CASSTIRLAGNTDTQYF. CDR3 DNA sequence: TGTGCCAGCAGCACGATAAGACTAGCGGGGAACACAGATACGCAGTATTTT.